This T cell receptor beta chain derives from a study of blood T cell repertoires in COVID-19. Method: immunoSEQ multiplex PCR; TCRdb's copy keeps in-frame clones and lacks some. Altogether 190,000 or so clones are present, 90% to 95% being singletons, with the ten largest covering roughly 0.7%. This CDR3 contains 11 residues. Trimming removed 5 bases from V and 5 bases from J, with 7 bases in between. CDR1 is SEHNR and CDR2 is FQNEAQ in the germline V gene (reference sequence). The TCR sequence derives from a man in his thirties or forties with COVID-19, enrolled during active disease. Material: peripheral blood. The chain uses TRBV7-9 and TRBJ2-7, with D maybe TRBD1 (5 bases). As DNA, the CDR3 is TGTGCCAGCAGCGGGGCACACGAGCAGTACTTC. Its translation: CASSGAHEQYF. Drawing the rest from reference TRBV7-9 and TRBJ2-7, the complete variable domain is DTGVSQNPRHKITKRGQNVTFRCDPISEHNRLYWYRQTLGQGPEFLTYFQNEAQLEKSRLLSDRFSAERPKGSFSTLEIQRTEQGDSAMYLCASSGAHEQYFGPGTRLTVT.